One sample yielded the 23 T cell receptor beta chains listed below, sequenced in a study of molecular identifiers for immune sequencing clone quantification (dated by TCRdb to between 2017 and 2018). Library generation was performed with PCR. Sequenced on a NextSeq 500. TCRdb trimmed public reads at Q25 via fastp, called clones via MiXCR and kept in-frame beta chains. Identical CDR3 proteins give one entry, which carries the most common genes and DNA. In all, the sample holds some 580,000 distinct CDR3 sequences, and 25% of those were seen once. The ten largest clones add up to roughly 0.83% of the sample. The sequenced sample consisted of naive CD8+ T cells from blood, with Jurkat cell RNA spiked in. The sample's cell subset or site label, in plain terms: FACS-sorted CD8+CD4-CCR7+CD45RA+ naive T cells. These TCRs come from a human donor in good health. Some libraries in this study had Jurkat cell RNA spiked in.

This clonotype was seen many times. The rearrangement joins TRBV20-1 to TRBJ1-4; D is ambiguous. V shed 0 bases and J shed 8 bases, with 16 bases lying between them. The V gene's germline CDR1 is DFQATT and CDR2 SNEGSKA (reference sequence). The CDR3 has 15 residues. The CDR3 region is CSARDHGLLGEKLFF. The CDR3 DNA follows: TGCAGTGCTAGAGATCACGGGCTACTAGGAGAAAAACTGTTTTTT.

In the case of this clonotype: A much larger clone lies one base from this, so it may be a read error. The rearrangement links TRBV12-3 or TRBV12-4 to TRBJ2-3; 8 bases agree with TRBD2. The CDR3 sequence is 16 residues long. CDR3 sequence: CASSEDPGGGTDTRYF. The CDR3 bases are TGTGCCAGCAGTGAAGATCCGGGGGGGGGCACAGATACGCGGTATTTT.

In the case of this clonotype: This clone may be a read error of a much larger clone one base away. The CDR3 region has the DNA TGCGCCAGCAGCTTGGAATTAGAAGGGACCCAGTACTTC. This codes for CASSLELEGTQYF. The chain uses TRBV5-1 and TRBJ2-5; D uncertain. V was cut by 0 bases and J by 7 bases, with 10 bases left in between. The CDR3 loop spans 13 amino acids. Germline-derived CDR1 and CDR2 are SGHRS and YFSETQ.

For this clonotype: A clone one base away is much larger, so this may be a read error. This rearrangement joins TRBV5-6 to TRBJ2-3; 10 bases line up with TRBD2. Germline values: CDR1 SGHDT, CDR2 YYEEEE. Losses at the gene ends were 0 bases for V and 3 bases for J; bases not matched to a gene: 10. This CDR3 spans 18 amino acids. The CDR3 region has the DNA TGTGCCAGCAGCTTGGGCCCAATGGCAGCGGGGGGGACAGATACGCAGTATTTT. Protein sequence: CASSLGPMAAGGTDTQYF.

This clonotype was recorded once. A far more abundant clone sits one base away, making this likely a read error. CDR3 DNA sequence: TGTGCCGGCGGGCAGGGCTACGAGCAGTACTTC. Translation gives CAGGQGYEQYF. The J gene is TRBJ2-7, the V gene TRBV28; D assignment may be TRBD1 or TRBD2 (5 bases each). This CDR3 spans 11 amino acids. The germline V and J ends were trimmed by 11 bases and 3 bases, with 11 bases remaining between them. Germline V gene lookup returns CDR1 MDHEN and CDR2 SYDVKM. Full variable domain (remainder filled in from reference TRBV28 and TRBJ2-7): DVKVTQSSRYLVKRTGEKVFLECVQDMDHENMFWYRQDPGLGLRLIYFSYDVKMKEKGDIPEGYSVSREKKERFSLILESASTNQTSMYLCAGGQGYEQYFGPGTRLTVT.

This clonotype was counted between two and nine times. CDR3 DNA sequence: TGTGCCAGCTTCATCCGGGGCGAGCAGTACTTC. Its protein product is CASFIRGEQYF. The chain is built from TRBV7-9 and TRBJ2-7; D is possibly TRBD2 (5 bases). Trimming cost V 8 bases and J 6 bases, with 11 bases left between them. The V gene's germline CDR1 is SEHNR and CDR2 FQNEAQ (reference sequence). The CDR3 consists of 11 residues.

The chain couples TRBV4-2 to TRBJ2-1; 10 nucleotides agree with TRBD2. The CDR3 is 16 residues long. Germline V gene data show CDR1 as LGHNA and CDR2 as YNFKEQ. The V gene end was trimmed by 4 bases and the J gene end by 4 bases; junction bases not matched to a gene: 7. CDR3 DNA sequence: TGTGCCAGCAGCCCCCGGACTAGCGGTAGATACAATGAGCAGTTCTTC. Translated: CASSPRTSGRYNEQFF.

This clonotype appeared many times. The chain uses TRBV20-1 and TRBJ2-1, with D possibly matching TRBD1 (6 bases). Germline V CDR1 and CDR2: DFQATT, SNEGSKA (reference sequence). The CDR3 has 16 residues. V lost 6 bases and J lost 8, with 26 bases in between. The CDR3 DNA reads as TGCAGTGCAGAAGCCCGCGGGCAGGAGAAGGGGGATGAGCAGTTCTTC. Amino acids: CSAEARGQEKGDEQFF.

This clonotype was detected many times. The V and J genes are TRBV7-9 and TRBJ2-7; D call uncertain. CDR3 size: 14 residues. The V gene's germline CDR1 is SEHNR and CDR2 FQNEAQ (reference sequence). V dropped 1 base and J dropped 5 bases, with 12 bases sitting between them. CDR3 sequence reads: CASSLVGAIDEQYF. The CDR3, as DNA: TGTGCCAGCAGCTTAGTGGGTGCCATAGACGAGCAGTACTTC.

This clonotype was seen repeatedly, ten times or more. The rearrangement joins TRBV6-5 to TRBJ2-3; D is unclear. V gave up 5 bases and J gave up 0 bases, with 9 bases separating them. This CDR3 has 14 amino acids. Germline CDR1 is MNHEY and CDR2 is SVGAGI. CDR3 nucleotides: TGTGCCAGCAGTGTCAGGCCTAGCACAGATACGCAGTATTTT. It specifies CASSVRPSTDTQYF.

This sequence joins TRBV4-2 and TRBJ2-7; 11 bases map to TRBD2. Looked up from germline, CDR1 is LGHNA and CDR2 is YNFKEQ. V dropped 2 bases and J dropped 5; count of bases not matched to a gene: 8. The CDR3 totals 16 residues. The CDR3 bases are TGTGCCAGCAGCCAATGGAAGACTAGCGGGAAGGACGAGCAGTACTTC. It encodes CASSQWKTSGKDEQYF.

The sample holds a few counts of this clonotype. This rearrangement joins TRBV6-1 to TRBJ1-1; D not resolved. V was cut by 4 bases and J by 7 bases, with 25 bases left in between. The CDR3 contains 17 residues. Germline values: CDR1 MNHNS, CDR2 SASEGT. This CDR3 is CASSAPQDGMSFDEAFF. CDR3 nucleotide sequence: TGTGCCAGCAGTGCGCCTCAGGACGGTATGAGCTTTGATGAAGCTTTCTTT.

The chain carries TRBV19 and TRBJ2-5, with 8 nucleotides matching TRBD1. The germline V gene encodes CDR1 LNHDA and CDR2 SQIVND (reference sequence). After removal of 3 bases from V and 1 base from J, the junction contained 4 bases not matched to a gene. This CDR3 is built from 15 residues. CDR3 residues: CASSMQGALQETQYF. CDR3 nucleotide sequence: TGTGCCAGTAGTATGCAGGGGGCCCTCCAAGAGACCCAGTACTTC.

This clonotype was seen ten or more times. The V gene is TRBV6-5, the J gene TRBJ1-3; D perhaps matches TRBD1 (5 bases). Between the trimmed V and J ends, which lost 2 bases and 0 bases, there was a span of 11 bases. The germline gives CDR1 MNHEY, CDR2 SVGAGI. CDR3 length: 16 residues. CDR3 protein: CASSYGDRFSGNTIYF. The CDR3 bases are TGTGCCAGCAGTTACGGGGACCGCTTCTCTGGAAACACCATATATTTT.

This clonotype was seen repeatedly, ten times or more. The rearrangement uses TRBV29-1 and TRBJ2-7; tentatively, D is TRBD2 (5 bases). Germline-derived CDR1 and CDR2 are SQVTM and ANQGSEA. V was shortened by 7 bases and J by 3 bases, with 13 bases between the two germline ends. The CDR3 is 12 amino acids. The CDR3 region has the DNA TGCAGCGCCGGGATAGGCGACTACGAGCAGTACTTC. It is translated as CSAGIGDYEQYF.

This clonotype appeared once. Just one base apart from a much larger clone, this may be a read error. V gene TRBV29-1 combines with J gene TRBJ2-5, with D perhaps matching TRBD1 (6 bases). The CDR3 consists of 11 residues. Germline CDR1 is SQVTM and CDR2 is ANQGSEA. The CDR3 DNA is TGCAGCGCACAGGGTTCGGAGACCCAGTCCTTC. Encoded protein: CSAQGSETQSF.

Notes on this clonotype: This could be a read error, since a much larger clone is one nucleotide away. The chain uses TRBV6-5 and TRBJ1-5; D remains ambiguous. Germline CDR1 reads MNHEY; CDR2 reads SVGAGI. This CDR3 contains 14 residues. In DNA form, the CDR3 reads TGTGCCAGCAGTTACTCCGGGAGCAATCAGCTCCAGCATTTT. Translating it yields CASSYSGSNQLQHF.

This clonotype was seen many times. This chain links TRBV6-5 with TRBJ2-7; 14 positions match TRBD2. Losses at the gene ends were 5 bases for V and 7 bases for J; bases not matched to a gene: 16. The germline CDR1 and CDR2 sequences are MNHEY and SVGAGI. This CDR3 comprises 18 residues. The CDR3 loop is CASSGPGLAGDLGWEQYF. As DNA, the CDR3 is TGTGCCAGCAGTGGACCGGGACTAGCGGGAGATTTAGGTTGGGAGCAGTACTTC.

With respect to this clonotype: A read error is possible here, since a much larger clone lies one base away. This chain links TRBV13 with TRBJ1-6; no firm D call. Germline V gene sequence: CDR1 PRHDT, CDR2 FYEKMQ (reference sequence). This CDR3 spans 14 amino acids. In DNA form, the CDR3 reads TGTGCCAGCAGCTTGGAGGGAGATAATCCACCCCTCCACTTT. It codes for CASSLEGDNPPLHF. Based on the CDR3 plus reference TRBV13 and TRBJ1-6, the full variable domain is AAGVIQSPRHLIKEKRETATLKCYPIPRHDTVYWYQQGPGQDPQFLISFYEKMQSDKGSIPDRFSAQQFSDYHSELNMSSLELGDSALYFCASSLEGDNPPLHFGNGTRLTVT.

The table lists this clonotype with a few counts. The chain uses TRBV12-3 or TRBV12-4 and TRBJ2-1; 9 bases map to TRBD1. The CDR3 runs to 15 residues. The V gene end was trimmed by 1 base and the J gene end by 4 bases; junction bases not matched to a gene: 2. The chain's CDR3 is CASSLGDRGYNEQFF. In DNA form, the CDR3 reads TGTGCCAGCAGTTTAGGAGACAGGGGGTACAATGAGCAGTTCTTC.

This clonotype has a handful of counts. The genes are TRBV14 and TRBJ2-5; TRBD2 aligns across 12 bases. The CDR3 runs 15 residues. The germline gives CDR1 SGHDN, CDR2 FVKESK. The V and J ends lost 4 bases and 4 bases, in that order; junction bases with no gene match: 4. CDR3 region: CASSPGGLAGETQYF. CDR3 bases: TGTGCCAGCAGCCCTGGGGGACTAGCGGGAGAGACCCAGTACTTC. Combining the CDR3 with reference TRBV14 and TRBJ2-5 gives the whole variable domain EAGVTQFPSHSVIEKGQTVTLRCDPISGHDNLYWYRRVMGKEIKFLLHFVKESKQDESGMPNNRFLAERTGGTYSTLKVQPAELEDSGVYFCASSPGGLAGETQYFGPGTRLLVL.

As to this clonotype: Since a much larger clone is just one base distant, this may be a read error. The V call is TRBV21-1, the J call TRBJ1-1; the table calls TRBD1, which could not be checked here. TRBV21-1 is an annotated pseudogene. The CDR3 loop spans 14 amino acids. The CDR3: CASSNTGITTGAFF. The CDR3 coding sequence is TGTGCCAGCAGCAATACAGGGATCACGACTGGAGCTTTCTTT.

This clonotype was counted a few times. The J gene is TRBJ2-7, the V gene TRBV19; no firm D call. Germline V CDR1 and CDR2: LNHDA, SQIVND (reference sequence). The CDR3 runs to 14 residues. The germline V and J ends were trimmed by 1 base and 2 bases, with 9 bases remaining between them. The CDR3 region has the DNA TGTGCCAGTAGTATAGCCGGTCTTGCCTACGAGCAGTACTTC. Residues: CASSIAGLAYEQYF.